This TCR beta chain was captured by sequencing in a study of PD-L1 blockade in urothelial cancer. Study in general: Each blood sample yielded a median of 141,255 T cells. Overall study results and limits: Tumor-associated blood clones were expanded more by durable-benefit patients at 3 weeks.

On this clone itself: Its antigen remains unknown.

Measured with immunoSEQ multiplex PCR; TCRdb has only the in-frame clones, and not every one. The sample holds around 38,000 clones; about 87% are singletons and the top ten take around 14%. The germline V gene encodes CDR1 MNHEY and CDR2 SVGAGI. V was cut by 0 bases and J by 0 bases, with 8 bases left in between. The CDR3 sequence is 15 residues long. Time point specified: pretreatment peripheral blood. This clonotype was obtained from a man in his sixties with urothelial cancer. The rearrangement uses TRBV6-5 and TRBJ1-1, with D uncertain. The source material was PBMCs, sampled around atezolizumab (anti-PD-L1) treatment. CDR3 sequence reads: CASSYSPVMNTEAFF. The CDR3 DNA reads TGTGCCAGCAGTTACTCCCCAGTAATGAACACTGAAGCTTTCTTT.